These 21 T cell receptor beta chains share one sample of origin, sequenced in a study of vaccination effects on CD4 cells after COVID-19. Culturing for around ten days preceded CD4+ T cell isolation. It was two doses of either the BNT162b2 or mRNA-1273 vaccine that participants received. Clones were sequenced by immunoSEQ multiplex PCR, and TCRdb holds only the in-frame ones, with some missing. This table has approximately 61,000 clones, around four fifths appearing once. No antigen has been assigned to these receptors. Sequencing was performed on CD4+ T cells from PBMCs cultured without peptide, taken after COVID-19 vaccination. The receptors were gathered from a human donor who received a COVID-19 vaccine.

The gene calls are TRBV2 and TRBJ1-2; 7 bases line up with TRBD1. CDR1 is SNHLY, CDR2 FYNNEI, per germline. V lost 6 bases to trimming and J lost 0 bases; unmatched junction nucleotides: 10. The CDR3 has 16 residues. The CDR3 nucleotides read TGTGCCAGCAGGTCCCCAAGCGGGACAGCTAACTATGGCTACACCTTC. This codes for CASRSPSGTANYGYTF.

The J gene is TRBJ1-4, the V gene TRBV7-9; D is uncertain. Germline V CDR1 and CDR2: SEHNR, FQNEAQ (reference sequence). The CDR3 covers 15 residues. Deletions cut 0 bases from V and 7 bases from J, with 12 bases between. The CDR3 bases are TGTGCCAGCAGCTTAGCCTTCAGTATGTTTGAAAAACTGTTTTTT. It translates to CASSLAFSMFEKLFF.

The gene calls are TRBV28 and TRBJ2-7; 14 nucleotides match TRBD2. CDR3 length: 17 amino acids. The J segment lost 2 bases and the V segment lost 5 bases, leaving 8 bases of the junction unmatched. The germline V gene has CDR1 MDHEN and CDR2 SYDVKM. The CDR3 spells CASSLLGLAGATYEQYF. The DNA for the CDR3 is TGTGCCAGCAGTCTATTGGGACTAGCGGGAGCCACCTACGAGCAGTACTTC.

This sequence joins TRBV12-3 or TRBV12-4 and TRBJ2-7, with D perhaps TRBD1 (6 bases). The CDR3 loop spans 11 amino acids. Deletions cut 6 bases from V and 4 bases from J, with 7 bases between. Here the CDR3 reads CASSQGYEQYF. CDR3 in DNA: TGTGCCAGCAGCCAGGGGTACGAGCAGTACTTC.

This clone appeared once. The genes are TRBV28 and TRBJ2-3, with D possibly TRBD2 on 6 matching bases. The V end was cut by 6 bases, the J end by 3 bases, with 13 bases between. The CDR3 loop spans 14 amino acids. CDR1 MDHEN and CDR2 SYDVKM come from the germline V gene. The CDR3 DNA reads TGTGCCAGCAGATTGGGGGGTGGGACAGATACGCAGTATTTT. Its translation is CASRLGGGTDTQYF.

CDR3 loop: CASSWQGIGNTEAFF. The CDR3 bases are TGTGCCAGCAGTTGGCAGGGAATTGGGAACACTGAAGCTTTCTTT. The chain uses TRBV27 and TRBJ1-1; a weak D match, TRBD1 (5 bases). The CDR3 runs 15 residues. Trimming cost V 4 bases and J 1 base, with 13 bases left between them. CDR1 and CDR2 from the germline V gene are MNHEY and SMNVEV (reference sequence).

The chain is built from TRBV20-1 and TRBJ2-1; D ambiguous. Trimming removed 3 bases at V and 10 bases at J, with 10 bases between. This CDR3 is built from 11 residues. Per the germline V gene, CDR1 is DFQATT and CDR2 is SNEGSKA (reference sequence). For the CDR3, the DNA is TGCAGTGCTAGCGTCTCATTAGAGCAGTTCTTC. Encoded protein: CSASVSLEQFF.

This chain joins TRBV6-2 or TRBV6-3 and TRBJ1-2; 11 positions agree with TRBD1. The CDR3 has 16 residues. V lost 5 bases to trimming and J lost 2 bases; unmatched junction nucleotides: 7. Germline V gene data show CDR1 as MNHEY and CDR2 as SVGEGT. The CDR3 spells CASSSGQGASNYGYTF. The CDR3 nucleotides read TGTGCCAGCAGTAGCGGACAGGGGGCTTCCAACTATGGCTACACCTTC.

This chain connects TRBV7-6 to TRBJ1-5; 7 bases are shared with TRBD1. This CDR3 spans 16 amino acids. The J segment lost 1 base and the V segment lost 2 bases, leaving 5 bases of the junction unmatched. Germline V gene data show CDR1 as SGHVS and CDR2 as FNYEAQ. CDR3 coding DNA: TGTGCCAGCAGCTTAAACAGGGGCGGGAGCAATCAGCCCCAGCATTTT. Translating gives CASSLNRGGSNQPQHF.

J is TRBJ2-6 and V is TRBV5-6; D unresolved. The germline CDR1 and CDR2 sequences are SGHDT and YYEEEE. This CDR3 has 19 residues. V was shortened by 0 bases and J by 0 bases, with 16 bases between the two germline ends. In DNA, the CDR3 is TGTGCCAGCAGCTTGGGGCCGCCCGGCTCCAGCTCTGGGGCCAACGTCCTGACTTTC. This codes for CASSLGPPGSSSGANVLTF.

The chain uses TRBV11-2 and TRBJ2-1; 10 positions agree with TRBD2. J lost 2 bases, V lost 5 bases, and 3 bases had no gene match. The germline CDR1 and CDR2 sequences are SGHAT and FQNNGV. This CDR3 comprises 15 residues. The CDR3 reads CASSISGGPYNEQFF. The CDR3 nucleotides are TGTGCCAGCAGCATTAGCGGGGGGCCCTACAATGAGCAGTTCTTC.

This chain uses TRBV11-2 with TRBJ2-1; D unclear. V dropped 1 base and J dropped 4 bases, with 11 bases sitting between them. The V gene's germline CDR1 is SGHAT and CDR2 FQNNGV. CDR3 length equals 15 residues. The CDR3 region is CASSLAGMLYNEQFF. In DNA, the CDR3 is TGTGCCAGCAGCTTAGCAGGAATGTTATACAATGAGCAGTTCTTC.

The chain combines TRBV29-1 with TRBJ1-1; 9 bases line up with TRBD1. Germline assignment: CDR1 SQVTM and CDR2 ANQGSEA. The junction had 8 bases not matched to a gene; V was cut back by 7 bases and J by 5 bases. The CDR3 loop spans 13 amino acids. The CDR3 loop is CSALTGGRTEAFF. CDR3 DNA: TGCAGCGCCTTAACAGGGGGCCGGACTGAAGCTTTCTTT.

Only a few counts were recorded for this clone. J is TRBJ1-6 and V is TRBV19, with a possible D match to TRBD1 (5 bases). The CDR3 length is 16 residues. Germline V gene lookup returns CDR1 LNHDA and CDR2 SQIVND (reference sequence). The ends were cut back, 8 bases at V and 8 bases at J, with 22 bases in the middle. The CDR3 loop reads CASGAISPGRHSPLHF. The CDR3, as DNA: TGTGCCAGTGGGGCCATCAGCCCCGGGAGGCATTCACCCCTCCACTTT.

The rearrangement links TRBV6-5 to TRBJ2-1; the D gene could be TRBD1 or TRBD2 (5 bases each). Germline loops: CDR1 MNHEY, CDR2 SVGAGI. V shed 8 bases and J shed 8 bases, with 19 bases lying between them. This CDR3 is built from 14 residues. CDR3 loop: CASPGNSGPYEQFF. For the CDR3, the DNA is TGTGCCAGCCCCGGGAATTCGGGACCGTATGAGCAGTTCTTC.

This clone has more than one count but fewer than ten. Written as DNA, the CDR3 is TGTGCCAGCAGCCAAGGGGCGTGGGAGCGGGAGTCAGAGACCCAGTACTTC. Translating it yields CASSQGAWERESETQYF. The rearrangement links TRBV4-2 to TRBJ2-5; 8 bases fit TRBD2. The V gene's germline CDR1 is LGHNA and CDR2 YNFKEQ. The CDR3 is 17 amino acids. Trimming removed 1 base from V and 4 bases from J; junction bases left unmatched: 11.

This chain connects TRBV5-8 to TRBJ1-2; no clear D. The germline V gene has CDR1 SGHTS and CDR2 YDEGEE. CDR3 length: 15 amino acids. Trimming took 3 bases from V and 4 from J, leaving 16 bases between them. DNA for the CDR3: TGTGCCAGCAGCTCCAAATCGCACCGGACCTATGGCTACACCTTC. It specifies CASSSKSHRTYGYTF.

With regard to this clone: An end of the junction does not agree with germline; a read error may underlie this. The V gene is TRBV7-2, the J gene TRBJ2-2, with 11 bases matching TRBD2. Germline V gene lookup returns CDR1 SGHTA and CDR2 FQGNSA. The CDR3 consists of 14 residues. The CDR3 is CASSLAGGTGELFF. The CDR3 DNA follows: TGTGCCAGCAGCCTAGCGGGAGGAACCGGGGAGCTGTTTTTT. Variable domain in full (rest from reference TRBV7-2 and TRBJ2-2): GAGVSQSPSNKVTEKGKDVELRCDPISGHTALYWYRQSLGQGLEFLIYFQGNSAPDKSGLPSDRFSAERTGGSVSTLTIQRTQQEDSAVYLCASSLAGGTGELFFGEGSRLTVL.

This chain joins TRBV5-4 and TRBJ1-5; tentatively, D is TRBD1 (5 bases). Per germline, CDR1 SGHNT and CDR2 YYREEE (reference sequence). Trimming pared 0 bases from V and 3 bases from J, leaving 10 bases between. The CDR3 loop spans 15 amino acids. The CDR3 DNA reads as TGTGCCAGCAGCTTGGGGGGGGGAGTCAATCAGCCCCAGCATTTT. It translates to CASSLGGGVNQPQHF.

This clone has just a few counts. This chain connects TRBV5-1 to TRBJ1-2; D is possibly TRBD1 (6 bases). V shed 1 base and J shed 0 bases, with 16 bases lying between them. Germline CDR1 reads SGHRS; CDR2 reads YFSETQ. The CDR3 covers 17 residues. The CDR3 region is CASSLRADSRANYGYTF. The CDR3 DNA sequence: TGCGCCAGCAGCTTGCGGGCGGACAGCAGAGCTAACTATGGCTACACCTTC.

In its sample, this clone was seen once. This chain connects TRBV30 to TRBJ1-6; D remains ambiguous. The germline CDR1 and CDR2 sequences are GTSNPN and SVGIG (reference sequence). Trimming removed 8 bases at V and 10 bases at J, with 18 bases between. The CDR3 sequence is 13 residues long. The CDR3 DNA follows: TGTGCCGGCCTAGAGGGAACGGAATCACCCCTCCACTTT. This gives the protein CAGLEGTESPLHF.